What follows describes a single T cell receptor beta chain. Using immunoSEQ multiplex PCR, the repertoire was profiled, and TCRdb retains in-frame clones only, with some absent. The top ten clones hold around 15% of a sample with roughly 110,000 clones, roughly four fifths of them seen once. The germline V gene has CDR1 MNHEY and CDR2 SVGAGI. V lost 5 bases to trimming and J lost 3 bases; unmatched junction nucleotides: 6. This CDR3 region has 14 residues. This sample is part of a study of blood T cell repertoires in COVID-19. The wider study: There were acute and convalescent COVID-19 samples, and they came from the United States, Italy and Spain. T cells, B-cell-depleted T cells, or PBMCs supplied cDNA or gDNA.

The receptor comes from a woman aged 55 to 70 with acute or convalescent COVID-19. The source material was peripheral blood. The gene calls are TRBV6-5 and TRBJ2-7; TRBD1 matches at 8 bases. The CDR3 DNA reads as TGTGCCAGCAGTCGGACAGGGAGTATCTACGAGCAGTACTTC. This encodes CASSRTGSIYEQYF.